Each of the 5 T cell receptor beta chains below was sequenced from the same sample in a study of PD-L1 blockade in urothelial cancer. Generated by immunoSEQ multiplex PCR, the TCRdb table keeps only in-frame clones and is missing some. This table holds just under 40,000 clones, roughly 91% found once. The sample was PBMCs, taken around atezolizumab (anti-PD-L1) treatment. These receptors originate from a man in his fifties or sixties with urothelial cancer.

This chain joins TRBV11-2 and TRBJ2-7; perhaps TRBD1 as D (6 bases). CDR3 length: 13 residues. CDR1 and CDR2 from the germline V gene are SGHAT and FQNNGV. Trimming pared 0 bases from V and 5 bases from J, leaving 8 bases between. The CDR3 is CASSLDGGDEQYF. In DNA form, the CDR3 reads TGTGCCAGCAGCTTAGATGGGGGCGACGAGCAGTACTTC.

The chain links TRBV2 to TRBJ2-2, with D possibly being TRBD2 (6 bases). CDR3 length: 15 amino acids. Germline CDR1 SNHLY, CDR2 FYNNEI. With 8 bases removed from V and 7 bases from J, the gap between germline ends came to 20 bases. In DNA form, the CDR3 reads TGTGCCAGCGCTAGACTAGTCTCCCGTGTCGGGGAGCTGTTTTTT. Translated, it gives CASARLVSRVGELFF.

The gene calls are TRBV6-5 and TRBJ2-3, with D uncertain. Germline lookup yields CDR1 MNHEY and CDR2 SVGAGI. The CDR3 length is 16 residues. The V gene lost 0 bases and the J gene lost 2 bases, with 12 bases spanning the gap. CDR3 loop: CASSYSGSRNTDTQYF. Written as DNA, the CDR3 is TGTGCCAGCAGTTACTCGGGCAGTCGAAACACAGATACGCAGTATTTT.

This clone occurred once. The chain uses TRBV19 and TRBJ2-2; TRBD1 is a possible D gene (6 bases). Trimming removed 4 bases at V and 6 bases at J, with 9 bases between. This CDR3 has 13 amino acids. Per germline, CDR1 LNHDA and CDR2 SQIVND (reference sequence). CDR3 DNA: TGTGCCAGTAGTACGCAGGGGTCCGGGGAGCTGTTTTTT. As protein: CASSTQGSGELFF. Full variable domain (missing parts from reference TRBV19 and TRBJ2-2): DGGITQSPKYLFRKEGQNVTLSCEQNLNHDAMYWYRQDPGQGLRLIYYSQIVNDFQKGDIAEGYSVSREKKESFPLTVTSAQKNPTAFYLCASSTQGSGELFFGEGSRLTVL.

The CDR3 loop is CASSYSAGMNTEAFF. CDR3 coding DNA: TGTGCCAGCAGTTACTCCGCAGGGATGAACACTGAAGCTTTCTTT. This chain uses TRBV6-5 with TRBJ1-1, with TRBD1 as a possible D gene (5 bases). Trimming took 0 bases from V and 0 from J, leaving 8 bases between them. There are 15 residues in the CDR3. Germline assignment: CDR1 MNHEY and CDR2 SVGAGI.